Listed here are 15 T cell receptor beta chains from one sample, sequenced in a study of monozygotic twins with inflammatory bowel disease. TCRdb reprocessed the 5' RACE reads and stores each CDR3 protein as one record, lacking DNA. The sample holds approximately 330,000 distinct CDR3 sequences. The sequencing input was blood. All receptors derive from a human donor with ulcerative colitis or Crohn's disease, or a healthy co-twin of an affected twin (not recorded which).

The chain combines TRBV4-1 with TRBJ1-1; no DNA is available, so the TRBD1 call from TCRdb remains unchecked. The CDR3 length is 14 residues. Germline V lookup: CDR1 MGHRA, CDR2 YSYEKL. CDR3 sequence: CASSQNRGGTEAFF.

This chain connects TRBV4-3 to TRBJ2-3. The CDR3 consists of 15 residues. In germline, CDR1 is LGHNA, CDR2 YSLEER. The CDR3: CASSQGTSSTDTQYF.

The chain couples TRBV30 to TRBJ1-2. Per the germline V gene, CDR1 is GTSNPN and CDR2 is SVGIG (reference sequence). CDR3 size: 13 residues. The chain's CDR3 is CAWSPGLDYGYTF.

This CDR3 reads CASSHRGARKTGELFF. The V gene is TRBV7-2, the J gene TRBJ2-2; TCRdb designates TRBD1, a call that cannot be tested without DNA. The germline CDR1 and CDR2 sequences are SGHTA and FQGNSA. This CDR3 contains 16 residues.

The V gene is TRBV20-1, the J gene TRBJ2-7; TCRdb names TRBD1, which stays unverified in the absence of DNA. This CDR3 contains 15 residues. Germline V gene lookup returns CDR1 DFQATT and CDR2 SNEGSKA (reference sequence). CDR3 loop: CSARGTGGSSYEQYF.

The chain couples TRBV28 to TRBJ2-7; as DNA is missing, the TRBD1 call by TCRdb cannot be tested. The CDR3 has 15 residues. Per germline, CDR1 MDHEN and CDR2 SYDVKM. CDR3 sequence reads: CASSRTEDRGREQYF.

CDR3 sequence: CSARRALGGSYEQYF. The rearrangement joins TRBV20-1 to TRBJ2-7; TCRdb selects TRBD2, and the lack of DNA leaves this call unchecked. Germline values: CDR1 DFQATT, CDR2 SNEGSKA (reference sequence). The CDR3 consists of 15 residues.

This sequence joins TRBV7-9 and TRBJ1-3. This CDR3 is 15 amino acids long. Germline V gives CDR1 SEHNR, CDR2 FQNEAQ (reference sequence). The CDR3 loop reads CASSPGTSSGNTIYF.

J is TRBJ2-7 and V is TRBV6-2 or TRBV6-3. Germline V lookup: CDR1 MNHEY, CDR2 SVGEGT. The CDR3 is made up of 14 amino acids. The CDR3 sequence is CASSYRAESYEQYF.

The V call is TRBV29-1, the J call TRBJ2-5; TCRdb gives TRBD1 as the D gene, but with no DNA this cannot be confirmed. The germline V gene has CDR1 SQVTM and CDR2 ANQGSEA. This CDR3 spans 13 amino acids. The CDR3 sequence: CSVEGRQSETQYF.

The rearrangement links TRBV5-1 to TRBJ1-6; TCRdb's D gene call, TRBD1, goes unchecked for lack of DNA. The CDR3 is 14 amino acids. The germline V gene encodes CDR1 SGHRS and CDR2 YFSETQ. The CDR3 region is CASSEGTPNSPLHF.

This rearrangement joins TRBV6-5 to TRBJ2-7; TCRdb outputs TRBD1, but without DNA this stays unchecked. Germline V gene sequence: CDR1 MNHEY, CDR2 SVGAGI. The CDR3 length is 15 residues. CDR3 protein: CASSSPGQGKHEQYF.

CDR3 in amino acids: CASSKVYGQANTEAFF. The J gene is TRBJ1-1, the V gene TRBV21-1. TRBV21-1 is a documented pseudogene. The CDR3 loop spans 16 amino acids.

The chain joins TRBV3-1 to TRBJ2-1; TCRdb picks TRBD1, but there is no DNA to check that call. The CDR3 sequence is 12 residues long. Germline V gives CDR1 LGHDT, CDR2 YNNKEL (reference sequence). This CDR3 reads CASSQVRDEQFF.

The V and J genes are TRBV7-3 and TRBJ2-3; the TCRdb D gene call, TRBD2, has no DNA to confirm it. Per the germline V gene, CDR1 is SGHTA and CDR2 is FQGTGA. CDR3 length equals 15 residues. The chain's CDR3 is CASSLIAGGTDTQYF.